These T cell receptor beta chains were read from a single sample in a study of OX40 agonist ivuxolimab in advanced cancers. The repertoire was sequenced with immunoSEQ multiplex PCR; TCRdb's copy has only in-frame clones and lacks some. The table records approximately 32,000 clones, roughly nine tenths of them present only once. The material was CD4+ or CD8+ T cells sorted from blood, obtained in a trial of the OX40 agonist ivuxolimab. The receptor source for this set is an adult with an advanced solid tumor such as melanoma, head and neck, liver or kidney cancer. Both conserved end residues are part of each CDR3. Each record gives: CDR3 DNA, CDR3 protein, V gene, D gene, clone size, J gene. The D gene is left open where the match is weak. Clone size is shown for a subset of rows, as once, few, many or a class of expanded clone.

DNA: TGTGCCAGCAGCTTGGGGGGTCTTACCTACGAGCAGTACTTC; CDR3: CASSLGGLTYEQYF; V: TRBV5-5; D: -; size: once; J: TRBJ2-7
DNA: TGCAGTGCCAGGACTTTCCACGAGCAGTACTTC; CDR3: CSARTFHEQYF; V: TRBV20-1; D: -; size: -; J: TRBJ2-7
DNA: TGTGCCAGCAGCTCCACGACGAATGAGCAGTTCTTC; CDR3: CASSSTTNEQFF; V: TRBV5-8; D: -; size: -; J: TRBJ2-1
DNA: TGTGCCAGCAGTTCCGAAATAGGGAGCAGCTACGAGCAGTACTTC; CDR3: CASSSEIGSSYEQYF; V: TRBV6-6; D: -; size: -; J: TRBJ2-7
DNA: TGTGCCAGCAGCCTTGGGGGTGTCTGGGAGCAGTACTTC; CDR3: CASSLGGVWEQYF; V: TRBV7-9; D: -; size: -; J: TRBJ2-7
DNA: TGTGCCAGCAGCCAAGGGAGCGGGTACATAGTACATGAGCAGTTCTTC; CDR3: CASSQGSGYIVHEQFF; V: TRBV14; D: -; size: few; J: TRBJ2-1
DNA: TGTGCCAGCAGCTTATGGGTGGGGGCGACAACTAATGAAAAACTGTTTTTT; CDR3: CASSLWVGATTNEKLFF; V: TRBV7-9; D: -; size: once; J: TRBJ1-4
DNA: TGTGCCAGCAGCCGGCAACAGGATACGCAGTACTTC; CDR3: CASSRQQDTQYF; V: TRBV28; D: -; size: -; J: TRBJ2-7
DNA: TGTGCCAGCACCTTAGGGGGAGGCGGTTCACCCCTCCACTTT; CDR3: CASTLGGGGSPLHF; V: TRBV7-9; D: -; size: -; J: TRBJ1-6
DNA: TGTGCCAGCAGCCCCACCGAGGGCTTCTACGAGCAGTACTTC; CDR3: CASSPTEGFYEQYF; V: TRBV5-5; D: -; size: -; J: TRBJ2-7
DNA: TGCGCCAGCAGCCATGCCCCCTCAACCACTGAAGCTTTCTTT; CDR3: CASSHAPSTTEAFF; V: TRBV4-1; D: -; size: -; J: TRBJ1-1
DNA: TGTGCCAGCAGCTTTACTAGCGGAAATGACAATGAGCAGTTCTTC; CDR3: CASSFTSGNDNEQFF; V: TRBV7-2; D: TRBD2; size: -; J: TRBJ2-1
DNA: TGTGCCAGCAGCCCCTCCGGGACAGGGGGTCTTTGGGAAGCTTTCTTT; CDR3: CASSPSGTGGLWEAFF; V: TRBV11-2; D: TRBD1; size: -; J: TRBJ1-1
DNA: TGTGCCAGCAGGAAGGACAGGGGGTTAGGCGAGCAGTACTTC; CDR3: CASRKDRGLGEQYF; V: TRBV6-5; D: TRBD1; size: once; J: TRBJ2-7
DNA: TGTGCCAGCAGCCCCCGGGACAGGGTTAGGGGGGAGCTGTTTTTT; CDR3: CASSPRDRVRGELFF; V: TRBV2; D: TRBD1; size: -; J: TRBJ2-2
DNA: TGTGCCAGTATGGGACCGAGAAATGAAAAACTGTTTTTT; CDR3: CASMGPRNEKLFF; V: TRBV19; D: -; size: -; J: TRBJ1-4
DNA: TGTGCCAGCAGCTTTGGGACAGGGCACGAGCAGTACTTC; CDR3: CASSFGTGHEQYF; V: TRBV7-6; D: TRBD1; size: -; J: TRBJ2-7
DNA: TGTGCCAGTAGTCCCGACAGGGGTAATGGCTACACCTTC; CDR3: CASSPDRGNGYTF; V: TRBV19; D: TRBD1; size: -; J: TRBJ1-2
DNA: TGTGCCAGCAGCTTAGAGTACTCAGGCCAAGAGACCCAGTACTTC; CDR3: CASSLEYSGQETQYF; V: TRBV11-2; D: -; size: -; J: TRBJ2-5
DNA: TGTGCCATCAGTGCGGACAGGGGAGGAAGCAATCAGCCCCAGCATTTT; CDR3: CAISADRGGSNQPQHF; V: TRBV10-3; D: TRBD1; size: -; J: TRBJ1-5
DNA: TGTGCCAGCAGCTTGGTGGTCTCTGGGGCCAACGTCCTGACTTTC; CDR3: CASSLVVSGANVLTF; V: TRBV7-9; D: -; size: -; J: TRBJ2-6
DNA: TGTGCCAGCAGCTTAGTCCAGTACGGGGCCTACGAGCAGTACTTC; CDR3: CASSLVQYGAYEQYF; V: TRBV7-9; D: -; size: once; J: TRBJ2-7
DNA: TGCAGCGTTGACGTTTACGAGGAGACAGTGAACACTGAAGCTTTCTTT; CDR3: CSVDVYEETVNTEAFF; V: TRBV29-1; D: -; size: -; J: TRBJ1-1
DNA: TGTGCCAGCTCCCTAGCGAGAGGGGATGAGCAGTTCTTC; CDR3: CASSLARGDEQFF; V: TRBV2; D: -; size: -; J: TRBJ2-1
DNA: TGCGCCAGCAGCTTGGAAGGTAGAACGGGCGCCTACAATGAGCAGTTCTTC; CDR3: CASSLEGRTGAYNEQFF; V: TRBV5-1; D: -; size: -; J: TRBJ2-1
DNA: TGTGCCAGCAGCGGCAGGGTCGGGCAAGAGACCCAGTACTTC; CDR3: CASSGRVGQETQYF; V: TRBV5-4; D: -; size: -; J: TRBJ2-5
DNA: TGTGCCAGCAGCCCGACTAGCGGGCACATGTTGTATGAGCAGTTCTTC; CDR3: CASSPTSGHMLYEQFF; V: TRBV7-8; D: TRBD2; size: -; J: TRBJ2-1
DNA: TGTGCCAGTAGTGAGGGGACAGGGTTGGCCGGGGAGCTGTTTTTT; CDR3: CASSEGTGLAGELFF; V: TRBV19; D: TRBD1; size: -; J: TRBJ2-2
DNA: TGCGCCAGCAGCGGGGCGGGGGGCACAGATACGCAGTATTTT; CDR3: CASSGAGGTDTQYF; V: TRBV5-1; D: TRBD2; size: few; J: TRBJ2-3
DNA: TGTGCCAGCAGCCCCCCGGCCGGACTGAGCTCCTACGAGCAGTACTTC; CDR3: CASSPPAGLSSYEQYF; V: TRBV7-2; D: -; size: -; J: TRBJ2-7
DNA: TGTGCCAGCAGTGCCCGGTTGGGGGTGAACACTGAAGCTTTCTTT; CDR3: CASSARLGVNTEAFF; V: TRBV27; D: -; size: -; J: TRBJ1-1
DNA: TGCGCCAGCAGAGACGGGAGTGGCGCAGATACGCAGTATTTT; CDR3: CASRDGSGADTQYF; V: TRBV5-1; D: -; size: -; J: TRBJ2-3
DNA: TGTGCCAGCAGCTTAATACTAGCGCTTAGCACAGATACGCAGTATTTT; CDR3: CASSLILALSTDTQYF; V: TRBV7-2; D: TRBD2; size: once; J: TRBJ2-3
DNA: TGTGCCAGCAGTTACGGTACAGGGGGGTTTAGGAAACTGTTTTTT; CDR3: CASSYGTGGFRKLFF; V: TRBV6-5; D: TRBD1; size: once; J: TRBJ1-4
DNA: TGTGCCAGCAATTACTTCGGGTCCTACGAGCAGTACTTC; CDR3: CASNYFGSYEQYF; V: TRBV6-5; D: -; size: -; J: TRBJ2-7
DNA: TGTGCCAGCAGCTCTAGACTAGCGGAGCATCACTACAATGAGCAGTTCTTC; CDR3: CASSSRLAEHHYNEQFF; V: TRBV7-9; D: TRBD2; size: -; J: TRBJ2-1
DNA: TGTGCCAGCAGCGGCTCACTGATTGGGGGAATGGGTCAGCCCCAGCATTTT; CDR3: CASSGSLIGGMGQPQHF; V: TRBV5-5; D: -; size: -; J: TRBJ1-5
DNA: TGTGCCAGCAGCGCCCCGACAGGGTTAAGTATTGGCACTGAAGCTTTCTTT; CDR3: CASSAPTGLSIGTEAFF; V: TRBV9; D: TRBD1; size: -; J: TRBJ1-1
DNA: TGTGCCAGCAGCCGGGGGGAGGCGCCCTACGAGCAGTACTTC; CDR3: CASSRGEAPYEQYF; V: TRBV5-4; D: TRBD2; size: -; J: TRBJ2-7
DNA: TGTGCCAGCAGTAACGACAGGGGCGAGACCCAGTACTTC; CDR3: CASSNDRGETQYF; V: TRBV27; D: TRBD1; size: -; J: TRBJ2-5
DNA: TGCGCCAGCAGCCAACGGACTAGCGGGGGCCCTAGGGAGAGGACGCAGTATTTT; CDR3: CASSQRTSGGPRERTQYF; V: TRBV4-1; D: TRBD2; size: once; J: TRBJ2-3
DNA: TGTGCCAGCAGCTTAGTCGGGGGGGAAAAACTGTTTTTT; CDR3: CASSLVGGEKLFF; V: TRBV7-9; D: -; size: -; J: TRBJ1-4
DNA: TGTGCCAGCAGCTTACCGGCGGGGGGACAAGAGACCCAGTACTTC; CDR3: CASSLPAGGQETQYF; V: TRBV7-6; D: TRBD2; size: -; J: TRBJ2-5
DNA: TGTGCCAGCAGCCGAGGGGTGCAGCCCCAACATTTT; CDR3: CASSRGVQPQHF; V: TRBV28; D: -; size: -; J: TRBJ1-5
DNA: TGCGCCAGCAGCCAAACGCAGGGGTTGGAGATGACAGATACGCAGTATTTT; CDR3: CASSQTQGLEMTDTQYF; V: TRBV4-1; D: -; size: once; J: TRBJ2-3